The 6 T cell receptor beta chains listed next were all sequenced from one sample in a study of regulatory T cells in long-lasting Graves disease. TCR beta libraries were built with iRepertoire HTBI primers and Arm-PCR of CDR3 regions. TCRdb ran MiXCR on the multiplex PCR reads and lists one entry per CDR3 protein. In the table there are 600,000 to 850,000 distinct CDR3 sequences, 30% of which are singletons. Time point denoted: persistent/refractory GD, antithyroid drugs over 5 years with positive TRAb. Making the TCR library involved RNA that had been extracted from PBMCs. The sample consisted of peripheral blood mononuclear cells (PBMCs), taken when the disease was refractory, from a patient treated with antithyroid drugs. These receptors originate from a female donor with Graves disease.

This clonotype was seen a handful of times. V gene TRBV5-6 combines with J gene TRBJ2-2; D tentatively fits TRBD1 or TRBD2 (6 bases each). V lost 4 bases and J lost 6, with 19 bases in between. Germline values: CDR1 SGHDT, CDR2 YYEEEE. The CDR3 runs 16 residues. CDR3 sequence (DNA): TGTGCCAGCAGCGGAGGGACAAATAAAGATGCCGGGGAGCTGTTTTTT. Translated: CASSGGTNKDAGELFF.

This clonotype was picked up a small number of times. This sequence joins TRBV12-3 or TRBV12-4 and TRBJ2-2; 7 bases align to TRBD1. The CDR3 totals 14 residues. V was clipped by 6 bases and J by 7 bases; unmatched bases: 8. Here the CDR3 DNA reads TGTGCCAGCAGCTGGACAGGTTTGGTCGGGGAGCTGTTTTTT. It codes for CASSWTGLVGELFF.

The chain joins TRBV28 to TRBJ1-3; D may be TRBD1 (5 bases). The V gene's germline CDR1 is MDHEN and CDR2 SYDVKM. The CDR3 contains 13 residues. Deletions cut 5 bases from V and 1 base from J, with 6 bases between. The CDR3 nucleotides are TGTGCCAGCAGTAGACAGTCTGGAAACACCATATATTTT. Translation: CASSRQSGNTIYF.

Ten or more counts support this clonotype. The genes are TRBV12-5 and TRBJ1-1; D call uncertain. There are 17 residues in the CDR3. V was pared by 1 base and J by 1 base, with 16 bases between. Germline CDR1 reads LGHNT; CDR2 reads FRNRAP. The CDR3 DNA reads TGTGCTAGTGGTTTGGCAGCCTCCTTCTCTCAGAACACTGAAGCTTTCTTT. Protein sequence: CASGLAASFSQNTEAFF.

The rearrangement uses TRBV19 and TRBJ1-5; D is undetermined. The CDR3 length is 16 residues. Deletions cut 3 bases from V and 0 bases from J, with 12 bases between. Germline V lookup: CDR1 LNHDA, CDR2 SQIVND (reference sequence). The DNA of the CDR3 is TGTGCCAGTAGTATCGGGAGACATCTTAGCAATCAGCCCCAGCATTTT. This translates into CASSIGRHLSNQPQHF.

A word on this clonotype: A junction boundary mismatches the germline segment, possibly from a read error. The V and J genes are TRBV9 and TRBJ1-2; D perhaps matches TRBD1 (5 bases). Germline CDR1 reads SGDLS; CDR2 reads YYNGEE. This CDR3 contains 13 residues. CDR3 region: CAGSTDTSGGYTF. In DNA, the CDR3 is TGTGCCGGCAGCACGGACACCAGCGGTGGCTACACCTTC. The whole variable domain, filled in from reference TRBV9 and TRBJ1-2, reads DSGVTQTPKHLITATGQRVTLRCSPRSGDLSVYWYQQSLDQGLQFLIQYYNGEERAKGNILERFSAQQFPDLHSELNLSSLELGDSALYFCAGSTDTSGGYTFGSGTRLTVV.